Presented here are 9 T cell receptor beta chains from one specimen sequenced in a study of cytomegalovirus exposure and HLA in healthy donors. Primers: 60 Vbeta forward and 13 Jbeta reverse. Produced via immunoSEQ multiplex PCR; TCRdb's table is partial and in-frame only. The table includes roughly 140,000 clones, around 83% detected once. Sequences were obtained from PBMCs. These receptors were taken from a man aged 40-50 years in good health and CMV-seropositive.

The V call is TRBV11-3, the J call TRBJ2-7; maybe TRBD2 (6 bases). Looked up from germline, CDR1 is SGHNT and CDR2 is YENEEA. The length of the CDR3 is 15 residues. V lost 1 base, J lost 1 base, and 11 bases lay in between. In DNA, the CDR3 is TGTGCCAGCAGCTTAGGGCCAGGGAGGTCCTACGAGCAGTACTTC. Protein sequence: CASSLGPGRSYEQYF.

As regards this clone: The germline gene is not matched at one end of the junction; a read error may be the cause. The chain links TRBV7-3 to TRBJ1-1; no clear D. Germline V gene lookup returns CDR1 SGHTA and CDR2 FQGTGA. The CDR3 length is 16 residues. This chain's CDR3 is CASSLTNRTLKTEAFF. The CDR3 region has the DNA TGTGCCAGCAGCTTAACGAATAGAACCTTGAAGACTGAAGCTTTCTTT.

This sequence joins TRBV30 and TRBJ1-1; D is unresolved. V dropped 2 bases and J dropped 5 bases, with 6 bases sitting between them. The CDR3 runs 11 residues. Per the germline V gene, CDR1 is GTSNPN and CDR2 is SVGIG (reference sequence). The CDR3 protein is CAWSRGTEAFF. DNA of the CDR3: TGTGCCTGGAGTCGGGGTACTGAAGCTTTCTTT.

Notes on this clone: The sample carries other DNA sequences with the same CDR3. This chain links TRBV5-1 with TRBJ1-5, with D tentatively TRBD1 (6 bases). The CDR3 spans 14 residues. From germline, CDR1 is SGHRS and CDR2 YFSETQ. The germline V and J ends were trimmed by 4 bases and 3 bases, with 11 bases remaining between them. CDR3 protein: CASSLGQNNQPQHF. CDR3 bases: TGCGCCAGCAGCCTTGGACAGAACAATCAGCCCCAGCATTTT.

The V call is TRBV2, the J call TRBJ2-1; 8 nucleotides agree with TRBD1. Germline V gene lookup returns CDR1 SNHLY and CDR2 FYNNEI. V was pared by 6 bases and J by 1 base, with 2 bases of the junction left unmatched. This CDR3 spans 14 amino acids. Here the CDR3 reads CASSRQGSYNEQFF. The CDR3 coding sequence is TGTGCCAGCAGCCGACAGGGGTCCTACAATGAGCAGTTCTTC.

This clone was observed a few times. The chain carries TRBV6-5 and TRBJ2-3; tentative D call: TRBD1 (5 bases). CDR3 length: 14 amino acids. The germline V gene encodes CDR1 MNHEY and CDR2 SVGAGI. Trimming pared 2 bases from V and 0 bases from J, leaving 6 bases between. For the CDR3, the DNA is TGTGCCAGCAGTTACGGGGCTAGCACAGATACGCAGTATTTT. It translates to CASSYGASTDTQYF.

The chain has TRBV27 and TRBJ1-3; maybe TRBD1 (6 bases). The V end lost 2 bases, the J end lost 9 bases, and 17 bases lay between the germline ends. Germline V lookup: CDR1 MNHEY, CDR2 SMNVEV (reference sequence). The CDR3 is 15 amino acids. CDR3 sequence reads: CASSLVVVRGATIYF. In DNA, the CDR3 is TGTGCCAGCAGTTTAGTCGTTGTCAGGGGCGCCACCATATATTTT.

The V and J genes are TRBV29-1 and TRBJ2-2, with D perhaps matching TRBD1 (6 bases). The V gene lost 2 bases and the J gene lost 5 bases, with 15 bases spanning the gap. The CDR3 is made up of 15 amino acids. In germline, CDR1 is SQVTM, CDR2 ANQGSEA. Here the CDR3 reads CSVENLRDNTGELFF. In DNA, the CDR3 is TGCAGCGTTGAAAACCTACGGGACAATACCGGGGAGCTGTTTTTT.

This clone was seen a single time. The genes are TRBV5-1 and TRBJ2-7; perhaps TRBD1 as D (5 bases). This CDR3 is built from 16 residues. Trimming removed 1 base at V and 6 bases at J, with 20 bases between. From germline, CDR1 is SGHRS and CDR2 YFSETQ. DNA for the CDR3: TGCGCCAGCAGCTTGTCCCCCCAGGGAAGGCTTGGCGAGCAGTACTTC. Amino acids: CASSLSPQGRLGEQYF.